One T cell receptor (beta chain) is described in this entry. Its specificity is not known. CDR3 length: 18 amino acids. The trim removed 1 base at V and 0 bases at J, leaving 10 bases unmatched. CDR1 is LGHNA, CDR2 YSLEER, per germline. Some clones are missing from TCRdb's copy, which holds only in-frame ones; the method was immunoSEQ multiplex PCR. Of some 350,000 clones listed, about nine tenths were seen once; the top ten hold about 1%. The validation cohort, a group of over a hundred subjects, included the donors and was separate from the approximately 680-subject first cohort. The data derive from a study of cytomegalovirus exposure and HLA in healthy donors. Notes on the study in general: The classifier reportedly diagnosed cytomegalovirus status with high sensitivity and specificity. Subsequent analysis revealed that first-cohort TCR clusters tended to co-occur in the approximately 120 validation repertoires. The study flagged some 170 TCR beta chains as cytomegalovirus-associated.

V and J are TRBV4-3 and TRBJ2-7, with 9 bases identical to TRBD2. The sequence was collected from a woman under 40 in good health and CMV-seropositive. Source material: PBMCs. The CDR3 spells CASSQVVAGGRSSYEQYF. The CDR3 nucleotides read TGCGCCAGCAGCCAAGTCGTCGCGGGAGGGCGCAGCTCCTACGAGCAGTACTTC.